The 3 T cell receptor beta chains in this list originate from one sample, sequenced in a study of shared clonotypes between healthy human individuals. Libraries were prepared by immunoSEQ multiplex PCR; TCRdb keeps only in-frame clonotypes and omits some of them. The sample contains roughly 890,000 clones, 80% to 95% of which appear only once. Terminally differentiated effector memory CD45RA+ cells were excluded from the naive CD8 cells, which were CD45RO-negative and positively selected for CCR7. The sequenced material came from naive CD8+ T cells sorted from blood. The receptors stem from a man aged 25 to 45 in good health.

This chain uses TRBV19 with TRBJ2-1; D gene uncertain. Germline CDR1 is LNHDA and CDR2 is SQIVND (reference sequence). The CDR3 is made up of 12 amino acids. Trimming took 6 bases from V and 5 from J, leaving 8 bases between them. Here the CDR3 DNA reads TGTGCCAGTAGCTCTCCTAACAATGAGCAGTTCTTC. Translation: CASSSPNNEQFF.

The chain links TRBV11-2 to TRBJ2-3; TRBD2 matches 12 bases. CDR1 SGHAT and CDR2 FQNNGV come from the germline V gene. The CDR3 length is 17 residues. V gave up 1 base and J gave up 0 bases; unmatched junction bases: 2. CDR3 sequence: CASSLGGLAGSTDTQYF. The CDR3 DNA reads TGTGCCAGCAGCTTAGGAGGACTAGCGGGAAGCACAGATACGCAGTATTTT. The entire variable domain, with the rest obtained from reference TRBV11-2 and TRBJ2-3, is as follows: EAGVAQSPRYKIIEKRQSVAFWCNPISGHATLYWYQQILGQGPKLLIQFQNNGVVDDSQLPKDRFSAERLKGVDSTLKIQPAKLEDSAVYLCASSLGGLAGSTDTQYFGPGTRLTVL.

The chain is built from TRBV28 and TRBJ2-2; maybe TRBD1 (6 bases). Trimming took off 3 bases at V and 6 bases at J, with 26 bases between the two ends. Germline loops: CDR1 MDHEN, CDR2 SYDVKM. CDR3 length: 19 amino acids. In DNA, the CDR3 is TGTGCCAGCAGTTTTTTCCTCCGACAGGCAGGGTTAGCAGCCGGGGAGCTGTTTTTT. Amino acid sequence: CASSFFLRQAGLAAGELFF.